The entry below gives a single T cell receptor (beta chain) sequence along with its context. Antigen specificity is unknown. Trimming cost V 0 bases and J 2 bases, with 5 bases left between them. Per germline, CDR1 SGDLS and CDR2 YYNGEE. The CDR3 is 14 amino acids. Data came from immunoSEQ multiplex PCR; TCRdb stores just in-frame clones and leaves some out. The sample shows some 100,000 clones, around 90% of them seen only once. This specimen comes from a study of siplizumab effects on memory and regulatory T cells. Study-wide results and caveats: Phenotypic classification as naive or memory proved unattainable for roughly 75-96% of proliferating CD4+ or CD8+ clones.

The sample taken for sequencing was Tregs sorted from blood. The sequence derives from a human donor in good health. V usage is TRBV9 and J usage is TRBJ1-4; the D is unclear. CDR3 in amino acids: CASSVGATNEKLFF. The CDR3 nucleotides read TGTGCCAGCAGCGTAGGAGCGACTAATGAAAAACTGTTTTTT.